The following is a T cell receptor (beta chain) sequence with its context. The antigen remains unidentified. Described time point: week 35, safety follow-up. Doses consisted of 300 ug of mutant IDH1 20-mer peptide each, paired with topical imiquimod. Profiling relied on immunoSEQ multiplex PCR, and the TCRdb table lists in-frame clones only, not all of them. The profile shows about 66,000 clones, 74% of them singletons. This record comes from a study of a mutant IDH1 vaccine in newly diagnosed glioma. Study information: Patients arrived already treated with radiotherapy, temozolomide, or both, most having had both.

The V and J ends lost 0 bases and 0 bases, in that order; junction bases with no gene match: 9. This CDR3 is 21 amino acids long. From germline, CDR1 is SGDLS and CDR2 YYNGEE. Study results and limitations: Immune responses arising from the vaccine appeared in just under 95% of patients.

Sample: PBMCs, taken from a glioma patient whose treatment included an IDH1 peptide vaccine. This sequence was found in a man in his forties or fifties with glioma. This chain links TRBV9 with TRBJ2-1; 16 bases agree with TRBD2. CDR3 sequence reads: CASSVGIPGLAGGPSYNEQFF. The CDR3 DNA reads as TGTGCCAGCAGCGTAGGTATTCCGGGACTAGCGGGGGGGCCCTCCTACAATGAGCAGTTCTTC.